Listed below are T cell receptor beta chains from one sample, sequenced in a study of blood T cell repertoires in COVID-19. Assay: immunoSEQ multiplex PCR; the TCRdb copy retains only in-frame clones and omits some. The sample has more than 85,000 clones; approximately 85% are singletons. The specimen sequenced was peripheral blood. The source is a human donor in a cohort sampled during active COVID-19. CDR3s include the opening cysteine and the closing phenylalanine or tryptophan. Fields, in order: V gene, CDR3 length, CDR3 protein.

v_call: TRBV7-3; cdr3_length: 14; cdr3_aa: CASSLIGGGETQYF
v_call: TRBV2; cdr3_length: 16; cdr3_aa: CASSAQGARTNQPQHF
v_call: TRBV13; cdr3_length: 14; cdr3_aa: CASSSQQGENTIYF
v_call: TRBV28; cdr3_length: 11; cdr3_aa: CAARGVDTQYF
v_call: TRBV15; cdr3_length: 18; cdr3_aa: CATSRDPTTSFSYNEQFF
v_call: TRBV4-1; cdr3_length: 16; cdr3_aa: CASSLLPGQGANEQFF
v_call: TRBV27; cdr3_length: 14; cdr3_aa: CASSYGGGTYEQYF
v_call: TRBV9; cdr3_length: 13; cdr3_aa: CASSVDPLGAGTF
v_call: TRBV4-1; cdr3_length: 15; cdr3_aa: CASSPRTSGAYEQYF
v_call: TRBV9; cdr3_length: 12; cdr3_aa: CASSTGGGEQYF
v_call: TRBV6-2/TRBV6-3; cdr3_length: 14; cdr3_aa: CASSSPDYTDTQYF
v_call: TRBV5-6; cdr3_length: 15; cdr3_aa: CASSTGTPRDYGYTF
v_call: TRBV5-1; cdr3_length: 14; cdr3_aa: CASNWVGENNEQFF
v_call: TRBV7-2; cdr3_length: 14; cdr3_aa: CASSLNGGYNEQFF
v_call: TRBV7-8; cdr3_length: 13; cdr3_aa: CASSAAGLRGYTF
v_call: TRBV5-4; cdr3_length: 17; cdr3_aa: CASSPGLARRAGETQYF
v_call: TRBV7-2; cdr3_length: 15; cdr3_aa: CASSLSRGRKNEQFF
v_call: TRBV7-7; cdr3_length: 16; cdr3_aa: CASSLGRLVNTGELFF
v_call: TRBV29-1; cdr3_length: 12; cdr3_aa: CSGQGAGEKLFF
v_call: TRBV3-1/TRBV3-2; cdr3_length: 14; cdr3_aa: CASRQTGSNQPQHF
v_call: TRBV24-1; cdr3_length: 17; cdr3_aa: CATSDLGLAGAGNEQFF
v_call: TRBV9; cdr3_length: 15; cdr3_aa: CASSESRGRQETQYF
v_call: TRBV27; cdr3_length: 19; cdr3_aa: CASSFKTPRGQRDTGELFF
v_call: TRBV13; cdr3_length: 14; cdr3_aa: CASSGGQGWYEQYF